The following is a T cell receptor beta chain sequence with its context. Its binding antigen is unknown. The record has no base qualities; no much larger clone is one base away. Library construction relied on the immunoSEQ multiplex PCR assay. Adaptive Biotechnologies handled the TCRB amplification, library preparation, sequencing and preliminary bioinformatics at Survey level resolution. TCRB sequencing used multiplex PCR amplification of genomic DNA from sorted cTfh populations. The source study handled its data this way. Clonality was calculated in R as 1 minus normalized Shannon entropy, and the Gini index was calculated with the R package ineq. The overlap score was defined as the summed counts of shared sequences divided by the total counts of all sequences in both compared samples. Shared-clonotype significance used Fisher's exact test assuming a theoretical repertoire of 10^7 TCRB sequences. Here the immuneACCESS table is served through TCRdb, limited to in-frame sequences with V and J called. Missing clones are a known gap in these copies; in checked studies unresolved V genes cover under half, and the rest lacks a known reason. That table is the source of V, J and clone size, and D and trimming were worked out from the DNA. This sample has nearly 2,500 clones in its table, and approximately 80% of those were observed once. In total, the top ten clones hold less than 4% of the sample.

The time point label, as the study defines it: 2015-2016 season, pre-vaccination. Adults were given seasonal inactivated influenza vaccine (Fluvarix), and sorted blood CD4 subsets were followed by TCRB sequencing before and after vaccination. Subjects were considered eligible if community-dwelling and if influenza vaccine had not been received in the prior 6 months. Subjects were excluded for influenza vaccine contraindications, substance abuse, HIV/AIDS, active malignancy, immunomodulatory medication, or active illness such as respiratory infection. At each time point, somewhere between 40 and 100 mL of blood was taken. Non-naive CD4+CXCR5+PD-1+ cells were defined as circulating Tfh and were sorted into two fractions, ICOS+CD38+ and ICOS-CD38-. Either Ficoll-Paque PLUS or SepMate separation was used to isolate PBMC. Cell subsets were sorted from PBMC on a BD FACS Aria before DNA extraction. The data are from a study of follicular helper T cells after annual influenza vaccination (TCRdb year 2017). Describing the broader study: Blood was drawn on days 0, 7 and 28 after each seasonal influenza vaccination. To look at recall of cTfh clones, some subjects were tracked through successive annual vaccinations covering the 2013-2014, 2014-2015 and 2015-2016 seasons. Multi-year samples were available from six subjects, with four subjects covering two vaccination seasons and two subjects covering three seasons. One week after vaccination, a second recruited cohort of approximately 11 subjects (Table S1) displayed a similar ICOS+CD38+ cTfh response. The 2013-2014 samples were cryopreserved, while the 2015 samples were processed right after collection.

Overall study results and their limits: ICOS+CD38+ cTfh clonality correlated with the frequency of that population, and its change correlated with the change in circulating plasmablast frequency. Because only about 10-23% of the analyzed cells gave productive TCRB sequences, there was no way to sample rare clonotypes. Successive annual vaccinations recalled a recurring oligoclonal ICOS+CD38+ cTfh response that included tetramer and AIM influenza-specific clonotypes. Day 7 ICOS+CD38+ clones were most often found later in ICOS-CD38- cTfh, suggesting that subset may serve as a memory reservoir.

CDR1 and CDR2, looked up from the germline V gene, are SGHRS and YFSETQ. V is shortened by 4 bases, J by 2 bases, and the region joining them spans 2 bases. The CDR3 covers 11 residues, taking in both the cysteine and the phenylalanine. CDR3 DNA is the only sequence kept; it has 33 bases, read in frame from the first base. This receptor was obtained from an adult who received the influenza vaccine. The chain is made from TRBV5-1 and TRBJ2-3; the D segment cannot be called with confidence. Here the sequenced sample was CXCR5+ CD38- circulating T follicular helper cells from blood, taken on the day of influenza vaccination. The intended sense of this specimen's cell subset or site label: circulating Tfh, non-naive CD4+CXCR5+PD-1+ (ICOS+CD38+ or ICOS-CD38-). The CDR3 has the sequence CASSDTDTQYF. The nucleotide sequence reads TGCGCCAGCAGCGACACAGATACGCAGTATTTT.